This entry features one T cell receptor beta chain sequence. The target antigen is unknown. The data belong to a study of T cell responses to AZD1222 COVID-19 vaccine. Overall study results and limits: Spike-specific TCR breadth rose after two AZD1222 doses, and depth rose as well. At 160-218 and 743-854, vaccine-associated CD4 TCRs were dominant, and they spanned spike. Females made up more of the donors, who were largely white British, and clonal diversity may have come out too low.

Timing groups of about 4 and about 12 weeks for second doses were pooled. Sequenced by immunoSEQ multiplex PCR; TCRdb stores in-frame clones only, minus some. This sample yields roughly 200,000 clones, of which more than 85% are seen a single time; roughly 3.5% belongs to the top ten. Trimming removed 5 bases at V and 2 bases at J, with 12 bases between. The CDR3 extends over 14 amino acids. The germline CDR1 and CDR2 sequences are SGHNT and YENEEA. The genes are TRBV11-3 and TRBJ1-2, with a tentative D call TRBD1 (5 bases). This receptor was obtained from an adult who received the AZD1222 COVID-19 vaccine. Specimen: peripheral blood, collected 28 days after the second AZD1222 dose. The CDR3 DNA reads as TGTGCCAGCAGCCCGGGACGTTCGAACTATGGCTACACCTTC. Translated: CASSPGRSNYGYTF.